This is a list of T cell receptor beta chains from one sample in a study of blood T cell repertoires in COVID-19. Sequencing used immunoSEQ multiplex PCR; TCRdb keeps in-frame clones, though not all of them. The sample lists about 75,000 clones, 79% occurring once. The sample was peripheral blood. The receptors here all came from a woman aged 80 or over with active or convalescent COVID-19. Both conserved end residues are part of each CDR3. The order of the fields is clone size, CDR3 length, V gene, J gene, D gene, CDR3 DNA, CDR3 protein. A D gene is named only where the DNA matches it firmly. The size entry is marked missing in some rows and otherwise reads once, few, many or a size class.

clone_size: few
cdr3_length: 16
v_call: TRBV28
j_call: TRBJ2-7
d_call: .
cdr3_nt: TGTGCCAGCAGTCTATCTACTCCGCTCCTCCCTTACGAGCAGTACTTC
cdr3_aa: CASSLSTPLLPYEQYF

clone_size: few
cdr3_length: 15
v_call: TRBV11-2
j_call: TRBJ2-1
d_call: TRBD2
cdr3_nt: TGTGCCAGCACCTGGACTAGCGGGACTTTCAATGAGCAGTTCTTC
cdr3_aa: CASTWTSGTFNEQFF

clone_size: .
cdr3_length: 16
v_call: TRBV7-3
j_call: TRBJ2-1
d_call: .
cdr3_nt: TGTGCCAGCAGCTTAGATCCCCCTAGCTCCTACAATGAGCAGTTCTTC
cdr3_aa: CASSLDPPSSYNEQFF

clone_size: .
cdr3_length: 17
v_call: TRBV6-2/TRBV6-3
j_call: TRBJ2-1
d_call: TRBD1
cdr3_nt: TGTGCCAGCAGCACAAGGGACAGGTCAAGCTCCTACAATGAGCAGTTCTTC
cdr3_aa: CASSTRDRSSSYNEQFF

clone_size: few
cdr3_length: 15
v_call: TRBV10-2
j_call: TRBJ2-3
d_call: .
cdr3_nt: TGCGCCAGCAGGGGAGCGGGCGGTCTCACAGATACGCAGTATTTT
cdr3_aa: CASRGAGGLTDTQYF

clone_size: .
cdr3_length: 13
v_call: TRBV7-3
j_call: TRBJ2-1
d_call: .
cdr3_nt: TGTGCCAGCAGCTTAACAGGGAGGAATGAGCAGTTCTTC
cdr3_aa: CASSLTGRNEQFF

clone_size: .
cdr3_length: 11
v_call: TRBV12-3/TRBV12-4
j_call: TRBJ2-2
d_call: .
cdr3_nt: TGTGCCAGCAGTACAGTGGTAGAGCTGTTTTTT
cdr3_aa: CASSTVVELFF

clone_size: .
cdr3_length: 15
v_call: TRBV6-2/TRBV6-3
j_call: TRBJ2-4
d_call: .
cdr3_nt: TGTGCCAGCAGTTACCTTTCGTCGGCCAAAAACATTCAGTACTTC
cdr3_aa: CASSYLSSAKNIQYF

clone_size: .
cdr3_length: 12
v_call: TRBV7-2
j_call: TRBJ1-2
d_call: .
cdr3_nt: TGTGCCAGCAGCGCGTCAGGGTATGGCTACACCTTC
cdr3_aa: CASSASGYGYTF

clone_size: few
cdr3_length: 15
v_call: TRBV5-1
j_call: TRBJ2-3
d_call: .
cdr3_nt: TGCGCCAGCATCCCTTCGAGCGGGAGCACAGATACGCAGTATTTT
cdr3_aa: CASIPSSGSTDTQYF

clone_size: .
cdr3_length: 14
v_call: TRBV7-8
j_call: TRBJ2-3
d_call: TRBD2
cdr3_nt: TGTGCCAGCAGCCCGACTAGCGCCACAGATACGCAGTATTTT
cdr3_aa: CASSPTSATDTQYF

clone_size: .
cdr3_length: 15
v_call: TRBV9
j_call: TRBJ2-6
d_call: .
cdr3_nt: TGTGCCAGCAGCGTAGCATTCGGGGGGGCCAACGTCCTGACTTTC
cdr3_aa: CASSVAFGGANVLTF

clone_size: .
cdr3_length: 11
v_call: TRBV7-2
j_call: TRBJ2-1
d_call: TRBD2
cdr3_nt: TGTGCCAGCAGCTCCGGAGCGGGGAAGGTCTTC
cdr3_aa: CASSSGAGKVF

clone_size: once
cdr3_length: 14
v_call: TRBV27
j_call: TRBJ2-4
d_call: .
cdr3_nt: TGTGCCAGCAGTATTAGGGGAAGGGGAAACATTCAGTACTTC
cdr3_aa: CASSIRGRGNIQYF

clone_size: .
cdr3_length: 14
v_call: TRBV15
j_call: TRBJ2-2
d_call: .
cdr3_nt: TGTGCCACCAGCAGAGAAAGCGGGACCGGGGAGCTGTTTTTT
cdr3_aa: CATSRESGTGELFF

clone_size: .
cdr3_length: 15
v_call: TRBV7-2
j_call: TRBJ2-1
d_call: TRBD2
cdr3_nt: TGTGCCAGCAGCCCGAGACTAGCGGGAGGTCGGGAGCAGTTCTTC
cdr3_aa: CASSPRLAGGREQFF

clone_size: .
cdr3_length: 11
v_call: TRBV20-1
j_call: TRBJ2-1
d_call: .
cdr3_nt: TGCAGTGCTCTCTCCTACAATGAGCAGTTCTTC
cdr3_aa: CSALSYNEQFF

clone_size: .
cdr3_length: 15
v_call: TRBV7-2
j_call: TRBJ2-7
d_call: TRBD2
cdr3_nt: TGTGCCAGCAGCTTATCGACGGGAGGTTACTACGAGCAGTACTTC
cdr3_aa: CASSLSTGGYYEQYF

clone_size: .
cdr3_length: 13
v_call: TRBV28
j_call: TRBJ1-2
d_call: .
cdr3_nt: TGTGCCAGCAGGGAGTCATGGCTCTATGGCTACACCTTC
cdr3_aa: CASRESWLYGYTF

clone_size: .
cdr3_length: 14
v_call: TRBV2
j_call: TRBJ2-5
d_call: .
cdr3_nt: TGTGCCAGCAGGGATACAGGGACACAAGAGACCCAGTACTTC
cdr3_aa: CASRDTGTQETQYF

clone_size: .
cdr3_length: 19
v_call: TRBV7-2
j_call: TRBJ2-3
d_call: TRBD2
cdr3_nt: TGTGCCAGCAGCCTACGGACTAGCGTTGGTAAGGGTCGGGGAGATACGCAGTATTTT
cdr3_aa: CASSLRTSVGKGRGDTQYF

clone_size: .
cdr3_length: 15
v_call: TRBV19
j_call: TRBJ2-5
d_call: .
cdr3_nt: TGTGCCAGTAGTATGTTGGGACATAAAAAAGAGACCCAGTACTTC
cdr3_aa: CASSMLGHKKETQYF

clone_size: .
cdr3_length: 12
v_call: TRBV15
j_call: TRBJ2-7
d_call: .
cdr3_nt: TGTGCCACCAGCAGAGATCTGTACGAGCAGTACTTC
cdr3_aa: CATSRDLYEQYF

clone_size: .
cdr3_length: 14
v_call: TRBV28
j_call: TRBJ1-5
d_call: .
cdr3_nt: TGTGCCAGCAGTTTTAATCGGGGATATCAGCCCCAGCATTTT
cdr3_aa: CASSFNRGYQPQHF

clone_size: few
cdr3_length: 15
v_call: TRBV5-8
j_call: TRBJ1-1
d_call: TRBD1
cdr3_nt: TGTGCCAGCAGCCTATATGGACAGGGGAGGACTGAAGCTTTCTTT
cdr3_aa: CASSLYGQGRTEAFF

clone_size: .
cdr3_length: 16
v_call: TRBV18
j_call: TRBJ2-3
d_call: TRBD1
cdr3_nt: TGTGCCAGCTCACAGTGGGACAGCCTTAGCACAGATACGCAGTATTTT
cdr3_aa: CASSQWDSLSTDTQYF

clone_size: once
cdr3_length: 14
v_call: TRBV4-3
j_call: TRBJ1-1
d_call: .
cdr3_nt: TGCGCCAGCAGCCAAGGGGGGGGGAGAACTGAAGCTTTCTTT
cdr3_aa: CASSQGGGRTEAFF

clone_size: .
cdr3_length: 15
v_call: TRBV18
j_call: TRBJ1-1
d_call: TRBD1
cdr3_nt: TGTGCCAGCTCACCAACAGGGACAGTGAACACTGAAGCTTTCTTT
cdr3_aa: CASSPTGTVNTEAFF

clone_size: .
cdr3_length: 16
v_call: TRBV6-1
j_call: TRBJ2-1
d_call: .
cdr3_nt: TGTGCCAGCAGTGAAGCGCGGTCCCAGGGAAAGATAGAGCAGTTCTTC
cdr3_aa: CASSEARSQGKIEQFF

clone_size: .
cdr3_length: 18
v_call: TRBV19
j_call: TRBJ2-2
d_call: .
cdr3_nt: TGTGCCAGTAGTATAGCGTTTCATGGGGCTCCGAACACCGGGGAGCTGTTTTTT
cdr3_aa: CASSIAFHGAPNTGELFF

clone_size: .
cdr3_length: 13
v_call: TRBV19
j_call: TRBJ2-2
d_call: .
cdr3_nt: TGTGCCAGTTTGCTTAGGGGAACCGGGGAGCTGTTTTTT
cdr3_aa: CASLLRGTGELFF

clone_size: .
cdr3_length: 13
v_call: TRBV10-3
j_call: TRBJ2-3
d_call: TRBD2
cdr3_nt: TGTGCCATAAAAGGGACTAGCGGAGATACGCAGTATTTT
cdr3_aa: CAIKGTSGDTQYF

clone_size: .
cdr3_length: 14
v_call: TRBV19
j_call: TRBJ2-3
d_call: .
cdr3_nt: TGTGCCAGTAACCAGGGCAGGGTGTCAGATACGCAGTATTTT
cdr3_aa: CASNQGRVSDTQYF

clone_size: .
cdr3_length: 15
v_call: TRBV7-9
j_call: TRBJ2-7
d_call: TRBD2
cdr3_nt: TGTGCCAGCAGCACGGGACTAGCGGGGCCGTACGAGCAGTACTTC
cdr3_aa: CASSTGLAGPYEQYF

clone_size: .
cdr3_length: 13
v_call: TRBV2
j_call: TRBJ2-2
d_call: .
cdr3_nt: TGTGCCAGCAGCCCCGGGACTACCGGGGAGCTGTTTTTT
cdr3_aa: CASSPGTTGELFF

clone_size: once
cdr3_length: 14
v_call: TRBV29-1
j_call: TRBJ2-1
d_call: .
cdr3_nt: TGCAGCGTTGATGGTCGCGGGGCCTACAATGAGCAGTTCTTC
cdr3_aa: CSVDGRGAYNEQFF

clone_size: .
cdr3_length: 15
v_call: TRBV18
j_call: TRBJ1-2
d_call: TRBD1
cdr3_nt: TGTGCCAGCTCACGCTACAGGGGGTTTGACTATGGCTACACCTTC
cdr3_aa: CASSRYRGFDYGYTF

clone_size: .
cdr3_length: 18
v_call: TRBV7-9
j_call: TRBJ1-4
d_call: .
cdr3_nt: TGTGCCAGCAGCTTAGCGCTCGACAGAAGATCAACTAATGAAAAACTGTTTTTT
cdr3_aa: CASSLALDRRSTNEKLFF

clone_size: .
cdr3_length: 15
v_call: TRBV29-1
j_call: TRBJ1-2
d_call: .
cdr3_nt: TGCAGCGTGAGGCTTGAGGGCAGGGGTAACTATGGCTACACCTTC
cdr3_aa: CSVRLEGRGNYGYTF

clone_size: .
cdr3_length: 16
v_call: TRBV4-1
j_call: TRBJ1-3
d_call: .
cdr3_nt: TGCGCCAGCAGCCAAGAGCGACGGGGAATTGGAAACACCATATATTTT
cdr3_aa: CASSQERRGIGNTIYF

clone_size: once
cdr3_length: 16
v_call: TRBV6-5
j_call: TRBJ2-1
d_call: .
cdr3_nt: TGTGCCAGCAGATACCTCCGGACAAGCTCCTACAATGAGCAGTTCTTC
cdr3_aa: CASRYLRTSSYNEQFF

clone_size: .
cdr3_length: 13
v_call: TRBV5-6
j_call: TRBJ1-1
d_call: .
cdr3_nt: TGTGCCAGCAGCCCTCAGGGTAGGACTGAAGCTTTCTTT
cdr3_aa: CASSPQGRTEAFF

clone_size: .
cdr3_length: 13
v_call: TRBV12-3/TRBV12-4
j_call: TRBJ2-1
d_call: .
cdr3_nt: TGTGCCAGCAGTTTGCTATCACACAATGAGCAGTTCTTC
cdr3_aa: CASSLLSHNEQFF

clone_size: once
cdr3_length: 14
v_call: TRBV14
j_call: TRBJ2-2
d_call: .
cdr3_nt: TGTGCCAGCAGCCGACAGGCTAACACCGGGGAGCTGTTTTTT
cdr3_aa: CASSRQANTGELFF

clone_size: .
cdr3_length: 14
v_call: TRBV10-3
j_call: TRBJ2-7
d_call: TRBD1
cdr3_nt: TGTGCCATCAGTATGACAGGGAGTTCCTACGAGCAGTACTTC
cdr3_aa: CAISMTGSSYEQYF

clone_size: .
cdr3_length: 17
v_call: TRBV27
j_call: TRBJ1-2
d_call: TRBD1
cdr3_nt: TGTGCCAGCAGTTCCGGGACAGGGGTTGGGGTGGAAGCTGGCTACACCTTC
cdr3_aa: CASSSGTGVGVEAGYTF

clone_size: once
cdr3_length: 13
v_call: TRBV19
j_call: TRBJ2-1
d_call: .
cdr3_nt: TGTGCCAGCCGCAGCGGCCCCTACAATGAGCAGTTCTTC
cdr3_aa: CASRSGPYNEQFF

clone_size: .
cdr3_length: 14
v_call: TRBV6-6
j_call: TRBJ1-1
d_call: .
cdr3_nt: TGTGCCAGCCCAGCATCGGGTGCGGACACTGAAGCTTTCTTT
cdr3_aa: CASPASGADTEAFF

clone_size: .
cdr3_length: 18
v_call: TRBV18
j_call: TRBJ2-6
d_call: TRBD2
cdr3_nt: TGTGCCAGCTCACCGACACTAGCGGGGGTCTCTGGGGCCAACGTCCTGACTTTC
cdr3_aa: CASSPTLAGVSGANVLTF

clone_size: .
cdr3_length: 16
v_call: TRBV4-1
j_call: TRBJ1-1
d_call: .
cdr3_nt: TGCGCCAGCAGCCAACGCCCCGGCGGTCTGGGGCGCGAAGCTTTCTTT
cdr3_aa: CASSQRPGGLGREAFF

clone_size: .
cdr3_length: 15
v_call: TRBV19
j_call: TRBJ2-1
d_call: TRBD2
cdr3_nt: TGTGCCAGTAGTACTAGCGGTCAATCCTACAATGAGCAGTTCTTC
cdr3_aa: CASSTSGQSYNEQFF

clone_size: few
cdr3_length: 16
v_call: TRBV7-8
j_call: TRBJ2-3
d_call: .
cdr3_nt: TGTGCCAGCAGCTTAGTGCAGGGGCAAGACACAGATACGCAGTATTTT
cdr3_aa: CASSLVQGQDTDTQYF

clone_size: .
cdr3_length: 16
v_call: TRBV5-1
j_call: TRBJ2-3
d_call: TRBD2
cdr3_nt: TGCGCCAGCAGCTTTGGGACTAGATCTAGCACAGATACGCAGTATTTT
cdr3_aa: CASSFGTRSSTDTQYF

clone_size: .
cdr3_length: 12
v_call: TRBV24-1
j_call: TRBJ2-7
d_call: TRBD2
cdr3_nt: TGTGCCACCAGTGATTTGTCCGGGGGGGAGTACTTC
cdr3_aa: CATSDLSGGEYF

clone_size: .
cdr3_length: 18
v_call: TRBV9
j_call: TRBJ2-1
d_call: TRBD2
cdr3_nt: TGTGCCAGCAGCGTAGCGGGTCAAGGGACTAGCGGGCCTAATGAGCAGTTCTTC
cdr3_aa: CASSVAGQGTSGPNEQFF